These 28 T cell receptor beta chains came from one sample sequenced in a study of shared clonotypes between healthy human individuals. This table comes from immunoSEQ multiplex PCR, and its TCRdb copy is limited to in-frame clones, with some not included. The sample carries 90,000 to 130,000 clones, 55% to 70% recorded once. What was sequenced was memory CD8+ T cells sorted from blood. The subset was: CD45RO+ cells pooled with CCR7-negative TemRA cells. The receptors derive from a woman younger than 45 in good health.

The genes are TRBV6-1 and TRBJ2-5, with TRBD2 identical over 7 bases. Germline V gives CDR1 MNHNS, CDR2 SASEGT. V lost 3 bases to trimming and J lost 2 bases; unmatched junction nucleotides: 6. The CDR3 has 15 residues. The CDR3 coding sequence is TGTGCCAGCAGTGAGAATCTGGGAGGGCAAGAGACCCAGTACTTC. This encodes CASSENLGGQETQYF.

The genes are TRBV10-1 and TRBJ1-1; the D gene is possibly TRBD1 (6 bases). Germline lookup yields CDR1 WNHNN and CDR2 SYGVQD (reference sequence). This CDR3 comprises 16 residues. V was shortened by 10 bases and J by 11 bases, with 32 bases between the two germline ends. The CDR3 region has the DNA TGCGCCACAATACTAGGGGGGATAGCACTGACCCGGCCCGCTTTCTTT. It translates to CATILGGIALTRPAFF.

This clone was counted only a few times. The V call is TRBV28, the J call TRBJ2-7; D is tentatively TRBD1 or TRBD2 (5 bases each). Germline-derived CDR1 and CDR2 are MDHEN and SYDVKM. V dropped 4 bases and J dropped 2 bases, with 18 bases sitting between them. CDR3 length equals 16 residues. The CDR3 is CASSSTLGARAYEQYF. The CDR3 bases are TGTGCCAGCAGTTCTACTCTTGGGGCGCGGGCCTACGAGCAGTACTTC.

This chain connects TRBV28 to TRBJ2-7; D possibly corresponds to TRBD2 (5 bases). CDR1 is MDHEN and CDR2 is SYDVKM in the germline V gene. With 5 bases removed from V and 1 base from J, the gap between germline ends came to 21 bases. This CDR3 comprises 17 residues. CDR3: CASSPGLRKEVSYEQYF. The CDR3 region has the DNA TGTGCCAGCAGTCCCGGATTACGTAAGGAGGTATCCTACGAGCAGTACTTC.

The table lists this clone with a few counts. V is TRBV19 and J is TRBJ2-7, with D unclear. Germline CDR1 is LNHDA and CDR2 is SQIVND (reference sequence). CDR3 size: 13 residues. V lost 8 bases to trimming and J lost 2 bases, with 13 bases between them. Here the CDR3 DNA reads TGTGCCAGTGCTCTGGACGGAACCTACGAGCAGTACTTC. Protein product: CASALDGTYEQYF.

This chain uses TRBV5-1 with TRBJ2-1; 7 bases align to TRBD1. This CDR3 has 14 residues. Per the germline V gene, CDR1 is SGHRS and CDR2 is YFSETQ. V lost 4 bases, J lost 7 bases, and 8 bases stayed unmatched. The DNA for the CDR3 is TGCGCCAGCAGCACGGGACAGACCTCTAATGAGCAGTTCTTC. It translates to CASSTGQTSNEQFF.

The chain recombines TRBV5-8 with TRBJ2-1; D could derive from TRBD1 or TRBD2 (5 bases each). The length of the CDR3 is 15 residues. Per germline, CDR1 SGHTS and CDR2 YDEGEE. Deletions cut 0 bases from V and 9 bases from J, with 16 bases between. Here the CDR3 reads CASSLAGPITREQFF. Written as DNA, the CDR3 is TGTGCCAGCAGCTTGGCGGGACCAATTACACGTGAGCAGTTCTTC.

The rearrangement uses TRBV30 and TRBJ2-1; TRBD2 aligns across 9 bases. This CDR3 spans 14 amino acids. Germline V gene sequence: CDR1 GTSNPN, CDR2 SVGIG (reference sequence). The V and J ends lost 0 bases and 8 bases, in that order; junction bases with no gene match: 5. In nucleotides, the CDR3 is TGTGCCTGGAGTGTTAGCGGGAGTGGGTATGAGCAGTTCTTC. The encoded protein is CAWSVSGSGYEQFF. The full variable domain, rest sourced from reference TRBV30 and TRBJ2-1, is SQTIHQWPATLVQPVGSPLSLECTVEGTSNPNLYWYRQAAGRGLQLLFYSVGIGQISSEVPQNLSASRPQDRQFILSSKKLLLSDSGFYLCAWSVSGSGYEQFFGPGTRLTVL.

The genes are TRBV6-4 and TRBJ2-7, with a possible D match to TRBD1 (5 bases). CDR1 is MRHNA, CDR2 SNTAGT, per germline. Trimming removed 5 bases from V and 6 bases from J, with 14 bases in between. The CDR3 contains 13 residues. Written as DNA, the CDR3 is TGTGCCAGCAGTTCAGGGTTACGAGGCGAGCAGTACTTC. Encoded protein: CASSSGLRGEQYF.

The chain links TRBV15 to TRBJ1-4; D gene unclear. CDR3 length equals 16 residues. Per the germline V gene, CDR1 is LNHNV and CDR2 is YYDKDF (reference sequence). With 5 bases removed from V and 9 bases from J, the gap between germline ends came to 22 bases. In DNA, the CDR3 is TGTGCCACCAGCGAGGCAATGGGAACGGCTACGAAAAAACTGTTTTTT. The encoded protein is CATSEAMGTATKKLFF.

The count of this clone is one. In DNA form, the CDR3 reads TGTGCCAGCAGTACAGGGAGCAATCAGCCCCAGCATTTT. As protein: CASSTGSNQPQHF. This chain uses TRBV6-6 with TRBJ1-5; TRBD1 might be the D (6 bases). Trimming shortened V by 5 bases and J by 1 base, and 6 bases separated the two germline ends. The length of the CDR3 is 13 residues. Germline values: CDR1 MNHNY, CDR2 SVGAGI (reference sequence).

The V and J genes are TRBV18 and TRBJ2-2; D unclear. V was clipped by 2 bases and J by 5 bases, with 18 bases between them. CDR1 is KGHSH and CDR2 is LQKENI in the germline V gene. The CDR3 covers 17 residues. In DNA, the CDR3 is TGTGCCAGCTCACCAGGTCTGGCCCCGTCGAGGACCGGGGAGCTGTTTTTT. Its protein is CASSPGLAPSRTGELFF.

V usage is TRBV7-9 and J usage is TRBJ1-4; D is unclear. V was pared by 10 bases and J by 5 bases, with 14 bases between. Germline V lookup: CDR1 SEHNR, CDR2 FQNEAQ (reference sequence). The CDR3 is made up of 13 amino acids. CDR3 in amino acids: CATLGFANEKLFF. The DNA for the CDR3 is TGTGCCACCTTAGGATTTGCGAATGAAAAACTGTTTTTT.

V usage is TRBV11-1 and J usage is TRBJ1-1, with no clear D. Germline values: CDR1 SGHAT, CDR2 FQDESV (reference sequence). The CDR3 runs to 14 residues. V lost 0 bases, J lost 1 base, and 6 bases lay in between. The CDR3 nucleotides are TGTGCCAGCAGCTTAGCTGGGTGGAACACTGAAGCTTTCTTT. Translating gives CASSLAGWNTEAFF.

The chain has TRBV7-9 and TRBJ1-2; possibly TRBD1 for D (5 bases). CDR1 and CDR2 from the germline V gene are SEHNR and FQNEAQ (reference sequence). Trimming pared 4 bases from V and 2 bases from J, leaving 8 bases between. The CDR3 consists of 13 residues. The CDR3 DNA reads as TGTGCCAGCAGCTACGGGGGGAACTATGGCTACACCTTC. As protein: CASSYGGNYGYTF. The entire variable domain, with the rest obtained from reference TRBV7-9 and TRBJ1-2, is as follows: DTGVSQNPRHKITKRGQNVTFRCDPISEHNRLYWYRQTLGQGPEFLTYFQNEAQLEKSRLLSDRFSAERPKGSFSTLEIQRTEQGDSAMYLCASSYGGNYGYTFGSGTRLTVV.

Only a few counts were recorded for this clone. The chain has TRBV27 and TRBJ1-5; D is perhaps TRBD1 (6 bases). CDR1 and CDR2 (germline): MNHEY, SMNVEV (reference sequence). The ends were cut back, 6 bases at V and 0 bases at J, with 12 bases in the middle. The CDR3 is made up of 15 amino acids. The CDR3 is CASSSQGISNQPQHF. In nucleotides, the CDR3 is TGTGCCAGCAGCTCACAGGGTATTAGCAATCAGCCCCAGCATTTT.

This chain uses TRBV2 with TRBJ2-7; TRBD1 agrees at 7 bases. CDR3 length: 15 residues. With V trimmed by 5 bases and J by 3 bases, 10 bases remained unmatched. CDR1 is SNHLY and CDR2 is FYNNEI in the germline V gene. CDR3 loop: CASSPQDRFVYEQYF. CDR3 nucleotide sequence: TGTGCCAGCAGTCCCCAGGACAGGTTCGTCTACGAGCAGTACTTC. The variable domain in full, with the rest retrieved from reference TRBV2 and TRBJ2-7, is EPEVTQTPSHQVTQMGQEVILRCVPISNHLYFYWYRQILGQKVEFLVSFYNNEISEKSEIFDDQFSVERPDGSNFTLKIRSTKLEDSAMYFCASSPQDRFVYEQYFGPGTRLTVT.

The chain joins TRBV19 to TRBJ2-5, with TRBD1 matching 7 bases. The junction had 0 bases not matched to a gene; V was cut back by 1 base and J by 4 bases. This CDR3 comprises 13 residues. CDR1 and CDR2 from the germline V gene are LNHDA and SQIVND (reference sequence). The CDR3 is CASSIAGGETQYF. As DNA, the CDR3 is TGTGCCAGTAGTATAGCAGGGGGAGAGACCCAGTACTTC.

This clone was picked up one time. The chain has TRBV11-1 and TRBJ2-2; D is possibly TRBD2 (5 bases). Germline V lookup: CDR1 SGHAT, CDR2 FQDESV (reference sequence). V lost 7 bases and J lost 7, with 25 bases in between. This CDR3 is built from 17 residues. CDR3 coding DNA: TGTGCCAGCACCTATAGTCAGAGGACTGCGAGTTTCGGGGAGCTGTTTTTT. Translated, it gives CASTYSQRTASFGELFF.

The CDR3 here is CASSLGQGTSYEQYF. CDR3 sequence (DNA): TGTGCCAGTAGTCTCGGACAGGGGACCTCCTACGAGCAGTACTTC. V and J are TRBV19 and TRBJ2-7; 9 bases line up with TRBD1. V dropped 5 bases and J dropped 0; count of bases not matched to a gene: 5. The CDR3 has 15 residues. Looked up from germline, CDR1 is LNHDA and CDR2 is SQIVND (reference sequence).

V and J are TRBV10-1 and TRBJ2-7; D is perhaps TRBD1 (6 bases). Trimming stripped 4 bases from V and 1 base from J, with 20 bases between. The CDR3 is 17 amino acids. Germline V gene sequence: CDR1 WNHNN, CDR2 SYGVQD (reference sequence). Here the CDR3 DNA reads TGCGCCAGCAGTGCGTATTCCCAGGGGCCGTTTTCCTACGAGCAGTACTTC. Translated, it gives CASSAYSQGPFSYEQYF.

The chain is built from TRBV28 and TRBJ2-7, with 7 nucleotides matching TRBD1. There are 15 residues in the CDR3. V lost 5 bases and J lost 6; bases outside the gene matches: 13. CDR1 and CDR2 from the germline V gene are MDHEN and SYDVKM. DNA for the CDR3: TGTGCCAGCAGTATCCGTGTGACAGGGTTGTTCGAGCAGTACTTC. As protein: CASSIRVTGLFEQYF.

The chain combines TRBV7-8 with TRBJ2-7, with a possible D match to TRBD1 (6 bases). This CDR3 is 17 amino acids long. V lost 1 base and J lost 6, with 22 bases in between. Germline values: CDR1 SGHVS, CDR2 FQNEAQ. The CDR3 sequence: CASSLVKIQNRDTEQYF. In DNA form, the CDR3 reads TGTGCCAGCAGCTTAGTGAAAATCCAGAACCGGGACACCGAGCAGTACTTC.

The rearrangement links TRBV6-5 to TRBJ2-7; D perhaps matches TRBD2 (7 bases). This CDR3 contains 15 residues. Deletions cut 5 bases from V and 7 bases from J, with 21 bases between. Germline CDR1 is MNHEY and CDR2 is SVGAGI. CDR3 coding DNA: TGTGCCAGCAGTAGCCTCTTGGGGGGGGCTCAAGAGCAGTACTTC. Its protein product is CASSSLLGGAQEQYF.

This chain joins TRBV29-1 and TRBJ2-1; weak D call: TRBD2 (5 bases). This CDR3 comprises 14 residues. Germline V lookup: CDR1 SQVTM, CDR2 ANQGSEA. Trimming took 1 base from V and 4 from J, leaving 11 bases between them. This chain's CDR3 is CSVEGEGSYNEQFF. The DNA of the CDR3 is TGCAGCGTTGAAGGTGAGGGCTCTTACAATGAGCAGTTCTTC.

This chain uses TRBV5-4 with TRBJ2-5; D not certain. Germline V lookup: CDR1 SGHNT, CDR2 YYREEE (reference sequence). This CDR3 has 13 residues. V dropped 4 bases and J dropped 1 base, with 8 bases sitting between them. DNA for the CDR3: TGTGCCAGCAGCCCCGAGGCCCAAGAGACCCAGTACTTC. This codes for CASSPEAQETQYF.

This clone was observed a handful of times. The V gene is TRBV4-1, the J gene TRBJ2-7; unclear D gene. CDR3 length: 16 amino acids. Trimming cost V 5 bases and J 0 bases, with 17 bases left between them. Germline lookup yields CDR1 MGHRA and CDR2 YSYEKL. The CDR3 DNA sequence: TGCGCCAGCAGCGCCGGCCCAACTACGGGCTCCTACGAGCAGTACTTC. The encoded protein is CASSAGPTTGSYEQYF.

The chain is built from TRBV6-6 and TRBJ2-7; D not certain. CDR3 length: 15 residues. The germline gives CDR1 MNHNY, CDR2 SVGAGI (reference sequence). Trimming cost V 0 bases and J 6 bases, with 15 bases left between them. The CDR3 loop reads CASSYSSRYAAEQYF. CDR3 in DNA: TGTGCCAGCAGTTACTCGAGCCGGTACGCGGCCGAGCAGTACTTC.